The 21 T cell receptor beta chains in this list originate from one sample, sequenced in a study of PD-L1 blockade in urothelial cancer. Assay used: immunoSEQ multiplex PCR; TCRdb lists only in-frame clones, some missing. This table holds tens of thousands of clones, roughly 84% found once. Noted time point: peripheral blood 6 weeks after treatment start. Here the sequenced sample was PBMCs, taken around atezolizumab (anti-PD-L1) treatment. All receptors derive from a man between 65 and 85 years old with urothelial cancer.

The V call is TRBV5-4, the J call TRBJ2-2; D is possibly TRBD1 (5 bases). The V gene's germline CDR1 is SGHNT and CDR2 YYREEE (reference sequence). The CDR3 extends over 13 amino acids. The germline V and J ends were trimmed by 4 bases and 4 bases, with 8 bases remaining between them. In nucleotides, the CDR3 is TGTGCCAGCAGCCCAGGGTCCACCGGGGAGCTGTTTTTT. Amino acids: CASSPGSTGELFF.

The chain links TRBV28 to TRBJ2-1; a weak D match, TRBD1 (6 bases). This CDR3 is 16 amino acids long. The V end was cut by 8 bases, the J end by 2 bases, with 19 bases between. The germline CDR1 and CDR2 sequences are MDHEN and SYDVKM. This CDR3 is CASLSWRTETYNEQFF. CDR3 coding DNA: TGTGCCAGCTTATCCTGGAGGACAGAAACCTACAATGAGCAGTTCTTC.

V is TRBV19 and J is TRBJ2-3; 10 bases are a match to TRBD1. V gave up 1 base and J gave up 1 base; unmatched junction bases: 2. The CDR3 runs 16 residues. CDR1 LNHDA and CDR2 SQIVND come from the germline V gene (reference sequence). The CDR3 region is CASSIAGTGGTDTQYF. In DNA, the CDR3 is TGTGCCAGTAGTATAGCCGGGACAGGGGGCACAGATACGCAGTATTTT. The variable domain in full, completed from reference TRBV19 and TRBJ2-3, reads DGGITQSPKYLFRKEGQNVTLSCEQNLNHDAMYWYRQDPGQGLRLIYYSQIVNDFQKGDIAEGYSVSREKKESFPLTVTSAQKNPTAFYLCASSIAGTGGTDTQYFGPGTRLTVL.

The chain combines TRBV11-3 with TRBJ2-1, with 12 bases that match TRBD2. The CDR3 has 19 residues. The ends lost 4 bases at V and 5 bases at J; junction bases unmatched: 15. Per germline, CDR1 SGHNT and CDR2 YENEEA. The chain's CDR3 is CASSYLALAGGLIDNEQFF. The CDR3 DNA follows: TGTGCCAGCAGCTACCTCGCCCTAGCGGGAGGGCTAATTGACAATGAGCAGTTCTTC.

The CDR3 sequence: CAWSVGAGGRKTQYF. In nucleotides, the CDR3 is TGTGCCTGGAGTGTAGGAGCGGGAGGGAGGAAGACCCAGTACTTC. The chain couples TRBV30 to TRBJ2-5; the match to TRBD2 covers 10 bases. The CDR3 covers 15 residues. The J segment lost 6 bases and the V segment lost 0 bases, leaving 7 bases of the junction unmatched. Per the germline V gene, CDR1 is GTSNPN and CDR2 is SVGIG (reference sequence).

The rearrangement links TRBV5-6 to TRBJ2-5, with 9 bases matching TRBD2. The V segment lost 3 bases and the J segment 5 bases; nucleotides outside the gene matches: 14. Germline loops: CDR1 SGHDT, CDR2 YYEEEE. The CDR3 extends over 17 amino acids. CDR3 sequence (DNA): TGTGCCAGCAGCTGGGACAGATTAGCGGGAGTGGAGGAGACCCAGTACTTC. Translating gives CASSWDRLAGVEETQYF.

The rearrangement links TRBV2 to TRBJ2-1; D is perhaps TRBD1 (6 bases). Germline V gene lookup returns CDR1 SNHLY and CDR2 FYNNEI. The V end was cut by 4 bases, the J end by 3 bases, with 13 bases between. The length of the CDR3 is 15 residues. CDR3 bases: TGTGCCAGCAGTGTGCAGGGGCTCCTCTACAATGAGCAGTTCTTC. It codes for CASSVQGLLYNEQFF.

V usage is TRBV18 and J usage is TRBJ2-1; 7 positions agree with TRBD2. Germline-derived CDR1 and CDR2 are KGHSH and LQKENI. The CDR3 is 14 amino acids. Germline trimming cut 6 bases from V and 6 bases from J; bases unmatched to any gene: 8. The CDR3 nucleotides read TGTGCCAGCTCGTCACTAGCGCTCGGCAATGAGCAGTTCTTC. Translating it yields CASSSLALGNEQFF. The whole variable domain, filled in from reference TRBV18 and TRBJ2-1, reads NAGVMQNPRHLVRRRGQEARLRCSPMKGHSHVYWYRQLPEEGLKFMVYLQKENIIDESGMPKERFSAEFPKEGPSILRIQQVVRGDSAAYFCASSSLALGNEQFFGPGTRLTVL.

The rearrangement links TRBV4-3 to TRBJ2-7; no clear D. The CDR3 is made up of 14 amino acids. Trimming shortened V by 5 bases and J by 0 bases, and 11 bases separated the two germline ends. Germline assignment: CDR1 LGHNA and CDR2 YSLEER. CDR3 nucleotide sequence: TGCGCCAGCAGCGTTAACACAGTCTCCTACGAGCAGTACTTC. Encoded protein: CASSVNTVSYEQYF.

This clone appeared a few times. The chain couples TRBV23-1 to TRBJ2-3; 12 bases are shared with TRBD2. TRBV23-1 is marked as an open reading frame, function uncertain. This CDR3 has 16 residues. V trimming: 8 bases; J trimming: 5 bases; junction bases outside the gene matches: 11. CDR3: CASSQGTSGWKDTQYF. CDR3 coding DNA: TGCGCCAGCTCCCAAGGGACTAGCGGGTGGAAAGATACGCAGTATTTT.

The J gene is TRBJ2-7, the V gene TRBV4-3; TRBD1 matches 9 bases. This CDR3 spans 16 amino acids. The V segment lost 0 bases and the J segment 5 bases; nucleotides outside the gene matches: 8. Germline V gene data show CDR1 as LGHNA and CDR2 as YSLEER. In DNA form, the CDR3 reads TGCGCCAGCAGCCAAGATTGGGGACAGGGATTTGACGAGCAGTACTTC. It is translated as CASSQDWGQGFDEQYF.

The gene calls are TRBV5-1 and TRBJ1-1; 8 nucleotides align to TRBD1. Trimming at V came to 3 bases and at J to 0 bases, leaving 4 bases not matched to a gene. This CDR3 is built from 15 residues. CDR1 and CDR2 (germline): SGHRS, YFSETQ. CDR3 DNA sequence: TGCGCCAGCAGCTCACAGGGGGGGATGAACACTGAAGCTTTCTTT. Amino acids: CASSSQGGMNTEAFF. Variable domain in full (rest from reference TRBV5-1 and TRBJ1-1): KAGVTQTPRYLIKTRGQQVTLSCSPISGHRSVSWYQQTPGQGLQFLFEYFSETQRNKGNFPGRFSGRQFSNSRSEMNVSTLELGDSALYLCASSSQGGMNTEAFFGQGTRLTVV.

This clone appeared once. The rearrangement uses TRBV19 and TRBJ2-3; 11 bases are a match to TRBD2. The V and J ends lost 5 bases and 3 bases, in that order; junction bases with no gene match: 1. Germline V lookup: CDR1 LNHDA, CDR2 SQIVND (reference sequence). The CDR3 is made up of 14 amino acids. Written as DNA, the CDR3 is TGTGCCAGTAGTTGGACTAGCGGGACAGATACGCAGTATTTT. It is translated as CASSWTSGTDTQYF.

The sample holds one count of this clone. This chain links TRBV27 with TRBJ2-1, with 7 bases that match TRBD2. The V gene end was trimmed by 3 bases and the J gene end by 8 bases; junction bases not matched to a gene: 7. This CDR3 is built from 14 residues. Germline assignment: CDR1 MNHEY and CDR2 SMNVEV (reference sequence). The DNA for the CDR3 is TGTGCCAGCAGTTTGGCGGGAGCGTTTGATGAGCAGTTCTTC. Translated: CASSLAGAFDEQFF.

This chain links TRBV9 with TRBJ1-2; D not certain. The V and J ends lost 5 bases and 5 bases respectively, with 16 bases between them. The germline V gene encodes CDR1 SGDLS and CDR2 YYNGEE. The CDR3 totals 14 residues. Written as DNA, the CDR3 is TGTGCCAGCAGTCCAGACACCGGCGTTTATGGCTACACCTTC. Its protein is CASSPDTGVYGYTF.

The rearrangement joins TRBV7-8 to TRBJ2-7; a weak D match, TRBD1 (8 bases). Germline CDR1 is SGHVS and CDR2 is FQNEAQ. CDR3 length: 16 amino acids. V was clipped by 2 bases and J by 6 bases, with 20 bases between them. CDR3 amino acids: CASSLLSRQGRGEQYF. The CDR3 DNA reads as TGTGCCAGCAGCTTACTTTCCCGACAGGGGAGGGGCGAGCAGTACTTC.

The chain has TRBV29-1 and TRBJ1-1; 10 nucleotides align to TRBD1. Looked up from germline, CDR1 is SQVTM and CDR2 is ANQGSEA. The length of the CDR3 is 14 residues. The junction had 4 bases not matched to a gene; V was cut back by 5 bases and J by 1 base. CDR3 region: CSVRRQGANTEAFF. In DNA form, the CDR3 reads TGCAGCGTTCGTAGACAGGGGGCGAACACTGAAGCTTTCTTT.

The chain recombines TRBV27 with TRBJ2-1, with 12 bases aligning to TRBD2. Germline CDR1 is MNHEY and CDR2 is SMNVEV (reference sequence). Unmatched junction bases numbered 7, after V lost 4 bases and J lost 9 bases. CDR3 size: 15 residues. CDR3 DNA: TGTGCCAGCAGTTGGACTAGCGGGACCCCAGGTGAGCAGTTCTTC. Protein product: CASSWTSGTPGEQFF.

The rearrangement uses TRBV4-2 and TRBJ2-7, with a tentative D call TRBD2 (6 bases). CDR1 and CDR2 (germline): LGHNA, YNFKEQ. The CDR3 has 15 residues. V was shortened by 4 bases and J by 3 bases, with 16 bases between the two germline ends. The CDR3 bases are TGTGCCAGCAGCCGGGGCCGACTAGTCGTCTACGAGCAGTACTTC. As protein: CASSRGRLVVYEQYF.

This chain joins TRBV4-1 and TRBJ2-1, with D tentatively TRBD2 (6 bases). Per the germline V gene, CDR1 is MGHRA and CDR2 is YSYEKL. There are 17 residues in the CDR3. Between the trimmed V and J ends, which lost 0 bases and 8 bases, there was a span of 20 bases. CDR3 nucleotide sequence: TGCGCCAGCAGCCAAGAGGGGTACCACGGGAGATTCGATGAGCAGTTCTTC. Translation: CASSQEGYHGRFDEQFF.

Written as DNA, the CDR3 is TGTGCCTGGAGTGTAGGACAGGGCTACGAGCAGTACTTC. This gives the protein CAWSVGQGYEQYF. V usage is TRBV30 and J usage is TRBJ2-7; 8 bases line up with TRBD1. CDR1 and CDR2 from the germline V gene are GTSNPN and SVGIG (reference sequence). This CDR3 contains 13 residues. V lost 0 bases, J lost 3 bases, and 1 base stayed unmatched.